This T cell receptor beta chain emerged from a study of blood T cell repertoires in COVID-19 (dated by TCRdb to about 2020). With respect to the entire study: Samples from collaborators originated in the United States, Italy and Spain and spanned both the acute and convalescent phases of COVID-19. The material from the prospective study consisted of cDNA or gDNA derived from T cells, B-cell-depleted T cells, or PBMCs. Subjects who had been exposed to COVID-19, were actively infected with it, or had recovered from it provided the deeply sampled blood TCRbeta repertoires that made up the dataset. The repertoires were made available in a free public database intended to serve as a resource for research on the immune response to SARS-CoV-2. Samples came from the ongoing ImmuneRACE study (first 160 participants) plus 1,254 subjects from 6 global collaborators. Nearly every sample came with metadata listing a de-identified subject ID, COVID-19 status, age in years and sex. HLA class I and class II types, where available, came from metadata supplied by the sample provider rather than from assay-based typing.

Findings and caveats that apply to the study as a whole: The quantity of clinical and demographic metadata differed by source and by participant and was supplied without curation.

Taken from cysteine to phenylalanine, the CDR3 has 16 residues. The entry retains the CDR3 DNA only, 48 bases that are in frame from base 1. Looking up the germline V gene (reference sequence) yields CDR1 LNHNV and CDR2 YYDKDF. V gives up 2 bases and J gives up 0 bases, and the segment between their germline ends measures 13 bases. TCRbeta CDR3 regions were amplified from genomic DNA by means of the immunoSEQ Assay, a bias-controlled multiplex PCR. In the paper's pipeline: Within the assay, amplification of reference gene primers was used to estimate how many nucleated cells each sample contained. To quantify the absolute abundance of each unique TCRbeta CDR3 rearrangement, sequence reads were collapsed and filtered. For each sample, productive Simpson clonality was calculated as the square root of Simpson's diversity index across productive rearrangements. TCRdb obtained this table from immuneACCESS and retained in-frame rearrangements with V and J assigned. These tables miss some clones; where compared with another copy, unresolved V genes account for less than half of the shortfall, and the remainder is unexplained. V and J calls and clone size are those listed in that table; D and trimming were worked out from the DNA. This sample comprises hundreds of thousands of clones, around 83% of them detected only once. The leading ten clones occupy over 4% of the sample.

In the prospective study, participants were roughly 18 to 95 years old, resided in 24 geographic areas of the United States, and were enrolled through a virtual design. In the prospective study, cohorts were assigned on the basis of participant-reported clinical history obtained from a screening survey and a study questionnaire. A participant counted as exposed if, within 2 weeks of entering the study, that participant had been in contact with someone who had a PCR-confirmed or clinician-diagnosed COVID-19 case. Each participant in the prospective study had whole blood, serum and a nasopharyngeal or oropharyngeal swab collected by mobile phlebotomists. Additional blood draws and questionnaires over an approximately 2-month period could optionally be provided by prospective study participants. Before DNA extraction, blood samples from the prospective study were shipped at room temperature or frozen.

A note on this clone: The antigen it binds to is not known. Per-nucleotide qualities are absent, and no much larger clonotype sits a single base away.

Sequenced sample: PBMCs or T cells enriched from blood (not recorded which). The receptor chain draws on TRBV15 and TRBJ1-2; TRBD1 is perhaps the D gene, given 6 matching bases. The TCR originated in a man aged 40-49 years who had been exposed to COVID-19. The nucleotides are TGTGCCACCAGCAGAACTCGGGACATTACTAACTATGGCTACACCTTC. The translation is CATSRTRDITNYGYTF. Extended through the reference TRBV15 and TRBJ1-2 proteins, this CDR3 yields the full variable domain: DAMVIQNPRYQVTQFGKPVTLSCSQTLNHNVMYWYQQKSSQAPKLLFHYYDKDFNNEADTPDNFQSRRPNTSFCFLDIRSPGLGDTAMYLCATSRTRDITNYGYTFGSGTRLTVV.